The rows below give T cell receptor beta chains drawn from one sample of a study of tumor-infiltrating lymphocytes in primary liver carcinoma. Each CDR3 protein gets one entry after TCRdb re-called the multiplex PCR reads with MiXCR. The sample records tens of thousands of distinct CDR3 sequences, 70% to 80% being singletons. Specimen: liver tumor tissue from sampling region 2. These receptors were obtained from a man in his forties with primary liver carcinoma and hepatitis B virus infection. Both conserved end residues are part of each CDR3. Each record gives: clone size, D gene, V gene, J gene, CDR3 protein, CDR3 DNA. A D gene is named only where the DNA matches it firmly. Size tells how often a clone was seen (once, few, many) or the class of an expanded clone, and some rows leave it out.

clone size: .; D gene: .; V gene: TRBV10-3; J gene: TRBJ2-3; CDR3 protein: CAISLGMGPYTQYF; CDR3 DNA: TGTGCCATCAGCTTGGGCATGGGGCCATATACGCAGTATTTT
clone size: .; D gene: .; V gene: TRBV11-2; J gene: TRBJ2-1; CDR3 protein: CDGSESSTGQQFF; CDR3 DNA: TGTGACGGCAGCGAGTCCTCAACGGGGCAGCAGTTCTTC
clone size: .; D gene: .; V gene: TRBV5-4; J gene: TRBJ2-2; CDR3 protein: CASSPFSGGTEVLFF; CDR3 DNA: TGTGCCAGCAGCCCTTTTAGCGGAGGCACCGAGGTGCTGTTTTTT
clone size: .; D gene: .; V gene: TRBV13; J gene: TRBJ2-3; CDR3 protein: CASSLETTDTQYF; CDR3 DNA: TGTGCCAGCAGCTTAGAGACTACAGATACGCAGTATTTT
clone size: .; D gene: .; V gene: TRBV12-3/TRBV12-4; J gene: TRBJ2-7; CDR3 protein: CSSTRREYYRQYF; CDR3 DNA: TGTTCCAGCACCCGACGGGAATACTACAGGCAGTACTTC
clone size: many; D gene: .; V gene: TRBV14; J gene: TRBJ2-1; CDR3 protein: CASSQRGPGSYNEQFF; CDR3 DNA: TGTGCCAGCAGCCAAAGAGGCCCGGGCTCCTACAATGAGCAGTTCTTC
clone size: .; D gene: TRBD1; V gene: TRBV29-1; J gene: TRBJ2-7; CDR3 protein: CSVGARTGTSPYDQYF; CDR3 DNA: TGCAGCGTTGGAGCCCGGACAGGGACCTCCCCATACGATCAGTACTTC
clone size: .; D gene: .; V gene: TRBV6-5; J gene: TRBJ2-2; CDR3 protein: CAISLRPPGVNTGEPFF; CDR3 DNA: TGTGCCATCAGTCTTCGCCCACCTGGAGTGAACACCGGGGAGCCGTTTTTT
clone size: .; D gene: TRBD1; V gene: TRBV12-3/TRBV12-4; J gene: TRBJ2-7; CDR3 protein: CVSSLGSGTGRYEQYF; CDR3 DNA: TGTGTCAGCAGTTTAGGAAGCGGGACAGGGAGATACGAGCAGTACTTC
clone size: .; D gene: TRBD2; V gene: TRBV24-1; J gene: TRBJ2-3; CDR3 protein: CATTMGPTSGRVPDTQYF; CDR3 DNA: TGTGCCACCACCATGGGGCCGACTAGCGGGAGGGTGCCAGATACGCAGTATTTT
clone size: .; D gene: .; V gene: TRBV28; J gene: TRBJ1-5; CDR3 protein: CTSGLDRDIEKGNQPQHF; CDR3 DNA: TGTACCAGCGGTCTTGACCGGGACATTGAGAAGGGCAATCAGCCCCAGCATTTT
clone size: once; D gene: .; V gene: TRBV6-1; J gene: TRBJ2-7; CDR3 protein: CACREGLVPYVQYF; CDR3 DNA: TGTGCCTGCCGCGAGGGCCTTGTCCCCTACGTGCAGTACTTC
clone size: few; D gene: TRBD2; V gene: TRBV7-2; J gene: TRBJ2-1; CDR3 protein: CASSLVASGNEQFF; CDR3 DNA: TGTGCCAGCAGCTTAGTGGCTAGCGGAAATGAGCAGTTCTTC
clone size: .; D gene: TRBD2; V gene: TRBV6-5; J gene: TRBJ2-5; CDR3 protein: CASRSTSEVRETQYF; CDR3 DNA: TGTGCCAGCAGATCGACTAGCGAGGTCCGAGAGACCCAGTATTTC
clone size: .; D gene: TRBD1; V gene: TRBV6-5; J gene: TRBJ2-7; CDR3 protein: CASRDRGYEQYF; CDR3 DNA: TGTGCCAGCCGGGACAGGGGCTACGAGCAGTACTTC
clone size: .; D gene: TRBD2; V gene: TRBV12-3/TRBV12-4; J gene: TRBJ2-7; CDR3 protein: CAISAGREQYF; CDR3 DNA: TGTGCCATCTCAGCGGGGCGCGAACAGTACTTC
clone size: .; D gene: .; V gene: TRBV11-2; J gene: TRBJ1-2; CDR3 protein: CASIERETTCGYTF; CDR3 DNA: TGTGCCAGCATAGAGAGGGAGACCACCTGTGGCTACACCTTC
clone size: .; D gene: .; V gene: TRBV4-1; J gene: TRBJ1-1; CDR3 protein: CASRCRENTEAFF; CDR3 DNA: TGCGCCAGCAGATGTAGGGAGAACACTGAAGCTTTCTTT
clone size: .; D gene: .; V gene: TRBV11-2; J gene: TRBJ1-3; CDR3 protein: CASSLGHPGNITYF; CDR3 DNA: TGTGCCAGCAGCTTGGGGCACCCTGGAAACATCACATATTTT
clone size: once; D gene: TRBD1; V gene: TRBV4-1; J gene: TRBJ2-2; CDR3 protein: CASSRGQGSTEELFF; CDR3 DNA: TGTGCCAGCAGCCGGGGACAGGGGAGCACCGAGGAGCTGTTTTTT
clone size: .; D gene: TRBD1; V gene: TRBV10-3; J gene: TRBJ2-3; CDR3 protein: CAIGSGRGPDTQYF; CDR3 DNA: TGTGCCATCGGCTCGGGCAGGGGGCCAGATACGCAGTATTTT
clone size: .; D gene: TRBD2; V gene: TRBV11-2; J gene: TRBJ2-5; CDR3 protein: CVSSLVAASGQETQYF; CDR3 DNA: TGTGTCAGCAGCTTAGTCGCGGCTAGCGGGCAGGAGACCCAGTACTTC
clone size: .; D gene: TRBD2; V gene: TRBV11-2; J gene: TRBJ2-1; CDR3 protein: CASSLGRTRDYNEQFF; CDR3 DNA: TGTGCCAGCAGCTTAGGCCGGACTAGAGACTACAATGAGCAGTTCTTC
clone size: .; D gene: TRBD1; V gene: TRBV4-1; J gene: TRBJ1-5; CDR3 protein: CVSNQGDRNDQPQHF; CDR3 DNA: TGCGTCAGCAACCAAGGGGACAGGAACGATCAGCCCCAGCATTTT
clone size: .; D gene: TRBD1; V gene: TRBV2; J gene: TRBJ1-5; CDR3 protein: CSSNDRAGNQPQHF; CDR3 DNA: TGTTCCAGCAATGACAGGGCGGGGAATCAGCCCCAGCATTTT
clone size: .; D gene: .; V gene: TRBV6-5; J gene: TRBJ2-7; CDR3 protein: CVTRRASYDQYF; CDR3 DNA: TGTGTCACCAGAAGGGCATCCTACGATCAGTACTTC
clone size: many; D gene: .; V gene: TRBV6-5; J gene: TRBJ2-2; CDR3 protein: CASSDQSAGELFF; CDR3 DNA: TGTGCCAGCAGTGACCAGTCCGCCGGGGAGCTGTTTTTT
clone size: .; D gene: TRBD2; V gene: TRBV4-1; J gene: TRBJ2-1; CDR3 protein: CASSQPGGKKREGLSSDNEQFF; CDR3 DNA: TGCGCCAGCAGCCAACCAGGGGGAAAAAAGCGGGAGGGCTTAAGTTCCGACAATGAGCAGTTCTTC
clone size: .; D gene: TRBD2; V gene: TRBV10-3; J gene: TRBJ2-5; CDR3 protein: CAISSGEGRETQYF; CDR3 DNA: TGTGCCATCAGTTCGGGGGAGGGACGAGAGACACAGTACTTC
clone size: few; D gene: TRBD2; V gene: TRBV20-1; J gene: TRBJ2-5; CDR3 protein: CSAREVAGLSFMETQYF; CDR3 DNA: TGCAGTGCTAGAGAGGTAGCGGGTCTTTCCTTTATGGAGACCCAGTACTTC
clone size: .; D gene: TRBD2; V gene: TRBV7-9; J gene: TRBJ2-1; CDR3 protein: CASSLPSGLVGTSHEHFF; CDR3 DNA: TGTGCCAGCAGCTTACCTTCGGGACTAGTGGGTACGAGCCATGAGCACTTCTTC
clone size: many; D gene: .; V gene: TRBV28; J gene: TRBJ2-3; CDR3 protein: CASSSSSYRDTVQDTQYF; CDR3 DNA: TGTGCCAGCAGTTCTTCCTCTTACCGGGACACCGTGCAAGATACGCAGTATTTT
clone size: many; D gene: .; V gene: TRBV28; J gene: TRBJ1-5; CDR3 protein: CASSLPVGGRQPQHF; CDR3 DNA: TGTGCCAGCAGTTTACCTGTGGGGGGCCGTCAGCCCCAGCATTTT
clone size: once; D gene: .; V gene: TRBV4-2; J gene: TRBJ2-5; CDR3 protein: CGSSPTADQETQYF; CDR3 DNA: TGTGGCAGCAGCCCGACGGCAGACCAAGAGACCCAGTACTTC
clone size: few; D gene: .; V gene: TRBV6-6; J gene: TRBJ2-1; CDR3 protein: CARVNLHSYNEQFF; CDR3 DNA: TGTGCCAGGGTGAACCTGCATTCCTACAATGAGCAGTTCTTC
clone size: .; D gene: .; V gene: TRBV7-8; J gene: TRBJ2-1; CDR3 protein: CASNLQALSSYDEQFF; CDR3 DNA: TGTGCCAGCAACTTACAAGCTCTGAGCTCCTACGATGAGCAGTTCTTC
clone size: .; D gene: TRBD1; V gene: TRBV6-5; J gene: TRBJ2-1; CDR3 protein: CACSWQDRDNEQFF; CDR3 DNA: TGTGCCTGCAGTTGGCAGGACAGGGACAATGAGCAGTTCTTC
clone size: .; D gene: .; V gene: TRBV9; J gene: TRBJ2-3; CDR3 protein: CASSPLLTSTDTQYF; CDR3 DNA: TGTGCCAGCAGCCCTCTACTTACTAGCACAGATACGCAGTATTTT
clone size: .; D gene: .; V gene: TRBV12-3/TRBV12-4; J gene: TRBJ2-7; CDR3 protein: CASKLGQSYEQYF; CDR3 DNA: TGTGCTAGCAAACTGGGACAATCCTACGAGCAGTACTTC
clone size: once; D gene: .; V gene: TRBV5-6; J gene: TRBJ2-4; CDR3 protein: CASSLGNSINIRYF; CDR3 DNA: TGTGCCAGCAGCTTGGGGAACAGCATAAACATTCGGTACTTC
clone size: .; D gene: .; V gene: TRBV10-3; J gene: TRBJ2-5; CDR3 protein: CGISERVETQYF; CDR3 DNA: TGTGGCATCAGTGAGCGGGTGGAGACTCAGTACTTC
clone size: .; D gene: TRBD2; V gene: TRBV9; J gene: TRBJ2-1; CDR3 protein: CASSLSGSYNEQFF; CDR3 DNA: TGTGCCAGCAGCCTCAGCGGGAGCTACAATGAGCAGTTCTTC
clone size: .; D gene: .; V gene: TRBV5-1; J gene: TRBJ2-3; CDR3 protein: CASSYSTDTQYF; CDR3 DNA: TGCGCCAGTAGCTACAGCACAGATACGCAGTATTTT
clone size: many; D gene: TRBD2; V gene: TRBV5-4; J gene: TRBJ2-2; CDR3 protein: CASSLRRTSGTGELFF; CDR3 DNA: TGTGCCAGCAGCTTGCGTCGTACTAGCGGGACCGGGGAGCTGTTTTTT
clone size: .; D gene: .; V gene: TRBV11-2; J gene: TRBJ2-2; CDR3 protein: CASGLSRNTGELFF; CDR3 DNA: TGTGCCAGCGGCTTATCCCGGAACACCGGTGAGCTGTTTTTT
clone size: .; D gene: .; V gene: TRBV6-1; J gene: TRBJ2-3; CDR3 protein: CASTHRALTDTQYF; CDR3 DNA: TGTGCCAGCACCCACAGGGCCCTCACAGATACGCAGTATTTT
clone size: .; D gene: TRBD2; V gene: TRBV12-3/TRBV12-4; J gene: TRBJ2-3; CDR3 protein: CASSFSREGPDTQYF; CDR3 DNA: TGTGCCAGCAGTTTTTCGCGGGAGGGCCCTGATACGCAGTATTTT